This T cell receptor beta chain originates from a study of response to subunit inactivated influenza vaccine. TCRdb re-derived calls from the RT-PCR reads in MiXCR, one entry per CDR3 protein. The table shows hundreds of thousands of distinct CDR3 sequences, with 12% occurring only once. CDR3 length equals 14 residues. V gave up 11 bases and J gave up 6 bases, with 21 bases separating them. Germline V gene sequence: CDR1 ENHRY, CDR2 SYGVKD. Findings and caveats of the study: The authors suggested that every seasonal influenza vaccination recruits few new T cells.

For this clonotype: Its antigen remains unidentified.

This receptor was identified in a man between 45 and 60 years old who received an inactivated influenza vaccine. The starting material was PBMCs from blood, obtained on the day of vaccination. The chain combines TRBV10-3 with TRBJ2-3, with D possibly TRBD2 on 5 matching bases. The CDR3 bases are TGTGCCGTCGGACCTGAGGGTCCCCGGGATACGCAGTATTTT. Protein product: CAVGPEGPRDTQYF.